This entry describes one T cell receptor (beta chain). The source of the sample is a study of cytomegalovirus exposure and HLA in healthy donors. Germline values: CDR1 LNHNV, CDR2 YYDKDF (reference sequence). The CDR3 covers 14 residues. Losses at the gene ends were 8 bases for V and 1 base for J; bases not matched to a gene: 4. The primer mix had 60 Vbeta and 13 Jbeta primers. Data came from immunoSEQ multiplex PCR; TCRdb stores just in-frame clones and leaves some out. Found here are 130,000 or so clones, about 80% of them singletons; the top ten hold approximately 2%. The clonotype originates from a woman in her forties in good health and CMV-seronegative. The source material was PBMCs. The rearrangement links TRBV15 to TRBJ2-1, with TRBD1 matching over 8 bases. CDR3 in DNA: TGTGCCACCGGACAGGGAGCGTCCTACAATGAGCAGTTCTTC. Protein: CATGQGASYNEQFF.